Following are 5 T cell receptor beta chains from one sample sequenced in a study of CD8 T cells in Susac syndrome. With random hexamers, roughly 0.5 to 1 ug RNA was reverse transcribed. TCRdb re-analysed the immunoSEQ multiplex PCR reads in MiXCR, keeping a single row per CDR3 protein. Of 200,000 or so distinct CDR3 sequences in the sample, around nine tenths were seen once. The sequenced sample consisted of CD8+ T cells from PBMCs. Receptors were obtained from a human donor with multiple sclerosis.

The chain employs TRBV20-1 and TRBJ2-7, with 9 bases lining up with TRBD2. Germline assignment: CDR1 DFQATT and CDR2 SNEGSKA (reference sequence). The CDR3 runs 14 residues. V was pared by 5 bases and J by 5 bases, with 10 bases of the junction left unmatched. CDR3 in amino acids: CSAPQLAGSDEQYF. The DNA of the CDR3 is TGCAGTGCTCCCCAGCTAGCGGGATCGGACGAGCAGTACTTC.

The chain couples TRBV27 to TRBJ1-5, with D unresolved. V was trimmed by 2 bases and J by 0 bases, leaving 11 bases between them. Germline CDR1 and CDR2: MNHEY and SMNVEV (reference sequence). The CDR3 totals 16 residues. The CDR3 region is CASSLSGGPSNQPQHF. As DNA, the CDR3 is TGTGCCAGCAGTTTAAGCGGCGGGCCTAGCAATCAGCCCCAGCATTTT.

The genes are TRBV12-3 or TRBV12-4 and TRBJ2-1, with a possible D match to TRBD2 (5 bases). The CDR3 spans 24 residues. V lost 6 bases, J lost 0 bases, and 39 bases lay in between. CDR3 sequence: CASSLASLGGGRAGMDFSYNEQFF. In nucleotides, the CDR3 is TGTGCCAGCAGCCTAGCCTCCTTGGGTGGTGGTAGGGCAGGCATGGACTTCTCCTACAATGAGCAGTTCTTC.

The count of this clonotype is one. This chain uses TRBV18 with TRBJ2-5, with 8 bases matching TRBD1. The CDR3 has 17 amino acids. CDR1 is KGHSH, CDR2 LQKENI, per germline. Germline trimming cut 2 bases from V and 4 bases from J; bases unmatched to any gene: 12. This CDR3 reads CASSPGTGPPIRETQYF. CDR3 nucleotides: TGTGCCAGCTCACCAGGGACAGGTCCTCCTATCCGAGAGACCCAGTACTTC.

The V gene is TRBV13, the J gene TRBJ2-1; 7 nucleotides match TRBD2. Germline trimming cut 7 bases from V and 6 bases from J; bases unmatched to any gene: 6. The CDR3 length is 13 residues. Germline loops: CDR1 PRHDT, CDR2 FYEKMQ (reference sequence). The CDR3 nucleotides read TGTGCCAGCACTCGGGAGGCAACCAATGAGCAGTTCTTC. Translating gives CASTREATNEQFF. Full variable domain (rest looked up from reference TRBV13 and TRBJ2-1): AAGVIQSPRHLIKEKRETATLKCYPIPRHDTVYWYQQGPGQDPQFLISFYEKMQSDKGSIPDRFSAQQFSDYHSELNMSSLELGDSALYFCASTREATNEQFFGPGTRLTVL.